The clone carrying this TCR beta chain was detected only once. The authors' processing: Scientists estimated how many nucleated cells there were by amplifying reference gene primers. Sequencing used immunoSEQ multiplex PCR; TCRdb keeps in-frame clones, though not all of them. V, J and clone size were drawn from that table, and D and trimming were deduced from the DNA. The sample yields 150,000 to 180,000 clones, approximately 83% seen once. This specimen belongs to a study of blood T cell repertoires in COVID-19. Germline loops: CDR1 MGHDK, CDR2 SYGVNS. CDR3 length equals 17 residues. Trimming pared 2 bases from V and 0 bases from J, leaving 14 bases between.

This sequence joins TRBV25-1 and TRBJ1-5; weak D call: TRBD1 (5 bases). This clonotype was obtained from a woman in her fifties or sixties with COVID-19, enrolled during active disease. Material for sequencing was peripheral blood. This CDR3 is CASSETVPGISNQPQHF. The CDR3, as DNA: TGTGCCAGCAGTGAAACGGTCCCAGGGATTAGCAATCAGCCCCAGCATTTT.